This TCR beta chain was found in a study of T cells after yellow fever vaccination. V was clipped by 6 bases and J by 6 bases, with 12 bases between them. The CDR3 extends over 12 amino acids. General study results and limits: Abundant bulk-population clonotypes could contaminate the FACS-sorted repertoires.

From the 5' RACE reads, TCRdb called clonotypes with MiXCR, one entry per CDR3 protein. The sample has about 360,000 distinct CDR3 sequences, over 5% seen once; the top ten hold over 12%. This clonotype occurred many times. Its antigen is as yet unknown. The source material was PBMCs, sampled 5 days after the yellow fever booster vaccination. The receptor's source is a man under 40 who received the YFV17D yellow fever vaccine. The chain joins TRBV12-3 or TRBV12-4 to TRBJ2-7; D is unclear. The CDR3 is CASSLAVSEQYF. DNA for the CDR3: TGTGCCAGCAGCCTGGCAGTTTCCGAGCAGTACTTC.